The next 31 T cell receptor beta chains were all read from a single sample in a study of T cells in Graves' hyperthyroidism and ophthalmopathy. Amplification of TCR beta CDR3 regions used RNA as the template. The TCR CDR3 was amplified in a first-round RT-PCR using the HTBI primer set. In TCRdb, the multiplex PCR reads were re-called with MiXCR into one record per CDR3 protein. This sample yields about 610,000 distinct CDR3 sequences, of which about half are seen a single time; around 7.7% belongs to the top ten. Sequencing was done on a sample of peripheral blood or thyroid tissue (not recorded which). These receptors originate from a woman younger than 35 with Graves' hyperthyroidism.

The rearrangement links TRBV27 to TRBJ2-7, with TRBD2 identical over 7 bases. After removal of 5 bases from V and 13 bases from J, the junction contained 11 bases not matched to a gene. Per the germline V gene, CDR1 is MNHEY and CDR2 is SMNVEV (reference sequence). The CDR3 extends over 12 amino acids. As DNA, the CDR3 is TGTGCCAGCAGTGGGGAAATGGGACTACCCTACTTC. It encodes CASSGEMGLPYF.

This chain links TRBV12-3 or TRBV12-4 with TRBJ2-7, with D perhaps matching TRBD1 (5 bases). The CDR3 has 17 residues. The germline V and J ends were trimmed by 3 bases and 0 bases, with 18 bases remaining between them. CDR3 DNA sequence: TGTGCCAGCAGTTTGCGCCGAGAGGACACCAACTCCTACGAGCAGTACTTC. As protein: CASSLRREDTNSYEQYF.

In this sample, this clonotype turned up many times. V gene TRBV6-5 combines with J gene TRBJ1-5; tentative D call: TRBD1 (5 bases). This CDR3 region has 15 residues. The germline V gene has CDR1 MNHEY and CDR2 SVGAGI. V was shortened by 0 bases and J by 2 bases, with 8 bases between the two germline ends. The CDR3 coding sequence is TGTGCCAGCAGTTACTCAGGGGATGGCAATCAGCCCCAGCATTTT. Protein: CASSYSGDGNQPQHF.

This clonotype appeared a few times. V usage is TRBV27 and J usage is TRBJ2-2; D gene unclear. The CDR3 spans 13 residues. V was clipped by 6 bases and J by 8 bases, with 13 bases between them. Germline V gene sequence: CDR1 MNHEY, CDR2 SMNVEV (reference sequence). The CDR3 reads CASSRRQAGELFF. CDR3 DNA sequence: TGTGCCAGCAGCCGCCGTCAGGCGGGGGAGCTGTTTTTT.

On this clonotype: Compared with germline, one end of the junction differs, possibly owing to a read error. The chain joins TRBV7-2 to TRBJ2-7, with a tentative D call TRBD2 (5 bases). The germline V gene has CDR1 SGHTA and CDR2 FQGNSA. The CDR3 totals 18 residues. CDR3 amino acids: CASSQEGPMTGWGYGQYF. Written as DNA, the CDR3 is TGCGCCAGCAGCCAAGAAGGCCCGATGACGGGATGGGGTTACGGGCAATACTTC.

This clonotype was detected many times. The chain links TRBV4-1 to TRBJ1-6, with D perhaps TRBD1 (5 bases). The CDR3 spans 17 residues. CDR1 is MGHRA, CDR2 YSYEKL, per germline. The V and J ends lost 3 bases and 5 bases respectively, with 17 bases between them. The CDR3 DNA sequence: TGCGCCAGCAGCCACCCCGGGGACCGACCGCATAATTCACCCCTCCACTTT. Its protein is CASSHPGDRPHNSPLHF.

CDR3 sequence reads: CALRPGTWYSYEQYF. CDR3 nucleotides: TGTGCTTTACGTCCCGGGACTTGGTACTCCTACGAGCAGTACTTC. The rearrangement uses TRBV7-9 and TRBJ2-7; D may be TRBD2 (6 bases). The V gene's germline CDR1 is SEHNR and CDR2 FQNEAQ (reference sequence). The CDR3 runs to 15 residues. The whole variable domain, filled in from reference TRBV7-9 and TRBJ2-7, reads DTGVSQNPRHKITKRGQNVTFRCDPISEHNRLYWYRQTLGQGPEFLTYFQNEAQLEKSRLLSDRFSAERPKGSFSTLEIQRTEQGDSAMYLCALRPGTWYSYEQYFGPGTRLTVT.

This clonotype appeared many times. The chain recombines TRBV20-1 with TRBJ2-7; 12 bases match TRBD1. Germline CDR1 reads DFQATT; CDR2 reads SNEGSKA (reference sequence). Trimming cost V 3 bases and J 7 bases; bases outside gene matches: 4. The CDR3 extends over 13 amino acids. CDR3 in amino acids: CSARGQGAREQYF. Written as DNA, the CDR3 is TGCAGTGCTAGGGGACAGGGGGCGCGTGAGCAGTACTTC.

This clonotype has just one count. The chain recombines TRBV12-3 or TRBV12-4 with TRBJ1-1, with D perhaps TRBD1 (5 bases). Trimming pared 10 bases from V and 3 bases from J, leaving 21 bases between. CDR3 length: 15 amino acids. The chain's CDR3 is CAIRRDPYGYTEAFF. In nucleotides, the CDR3 is TGTGCCATAAGGAGGGACCCCTATGGCTACACTGAAGCTTTCTTT.

This clonotype showed up just once. This sequence may be a read error, since a much larger clone differs from it by one base. The chain couples TRBV7-8 to TRBJ1-2; no firm D call. The germline gives CDR1 SGHVS, CDR2 FQNEAQ. This CDR3 region has 14 residues. CDR3 sequence reads: CASSYEIRPRGYTF. In DNA form, the CDR3 reads TGCGCCAGCAGCTATGAGATTCGGCCTCGCGGCTACACCTTC.

There are a few counts of this clonotype. The chain combines TRBV10-3 with TRBJ1-4, with D possibly matching TRBD1 (6 bases). The CDR3 has 14 residues. The V gene lost 0 bases and the J gene lost 8 bases, with 10 bases spanning the gap. Per germline, CDR1 ENHRY and CDR2 SYGVKD. CDR3 loop: CAISESTGNEKLFF. The CDR3 coding sequence is TGTGCCATCAGTGAGTCTACAGGGAACGAAAAACTGTTTTTT.

This clonotype occurred a few times. This chain links TRBV29-1 with TRBJ2-7, with 7 bases that match TRBD1. The J call is in doubt because the DNA end fits TRBJ2-1 better. This CDR3 has 13 amino acids. Germline-derived CDR1 and CDR2 are SQVTM and ANQGSEA. In DNA form, the CDR3 reads TGCAGCTCAGGACAGGAGAACTACAATGAGCAGTTCTTC. This codes for CSSGQENYNEQFF.

CDR3 protein: CARHPWIYYNEKLFF. The CDR3 DNA follows: TGTGCTAGACACCCCTGGATATACTATAATGAAAAACTGTTTTTT. The rearrangement links TRBV7-2 to TRBJ1-4; D not certain. The germline V gene has CDR1 SGHTA and CDR2 FQGNSA. This CDR3 comprises 15 residues.

This clonotype appeared many times. The chain combines TRBV2 with TRBJ1-4; 7 bases map to TRBD1. Germline V gives CDR1 SNHLY, CDR2 FYNNEI. V dropped 6 bases and J dropped 7; count of bases not matched to a gene: 8. This CDR3 contains 14 residues. The CDR3 DNA reads as TGTGCCAGCAGAATTGACAGGGTGGCTGAAAAACTGTTTTTT. This sequence encodes CASRIDRVAEKLFF.

The chain is built from TRBV4-2 and TRBJ2-7, with D unresolved. This CDR3 has 17 residues. The germline V gene has CDR1 LGHNA and CDR2 YNFKEQ. V lost 4 bases and J lost 0, with 19 bases in between. This chain's CDR3 is CASSPGSWQSNSYEQYF. CDR3 DNA sequence: TGTGCCAGCAGCCCGGGCTCATGGCAGTCGAACTCCTACGAGCAGTACTTC.

At least ten counts were recorded for this clonotype. This rearrangement joins TRBV5-1 to TRBJ1-5; D possibly corresponds to TRBD1 (5 bases). The CDR3 loop spans 14 amino acids. Germline V CDR1 and CDR2: SGHRS, YFSETQ. Trimming took 0 bases from V and 3 from J, leaving 7 bases between them. The CDR3 loop is CASSLEGTNQPQHF. CDR3 nucleotide sequence: TGCGCCAGCAGCTTGGAAGGGACCAATCAGCCCCAGCATTTT.

This clonotype showed up many times. This sequence joins TRBV27 and TRBJ1-2, with TRBD1 matching 8 bases. V lost 4 bases and J lost 4; bases outside the gene matches: 5. CDR1 is MNHEY, CDR2 SMNVEV, per germline (reference sequence). The CDR3 is made up of 14 amino acids. CDR3 coding DNA: TGTGCCAGCAGTTCACCCGGACAGGGCTATGGCTACACCTTC. Translation: CASSSPGQGYGYTF.

There are many counts of this clonotype. This chain connects TRBV20-1 to TRBJ1-2; tentative D call: TRBD1 (5 bases). CDR1 DFQATT and CDR2 SNEGSKA come from the germline V gene (reference sequence). This CDR3 has 14 amino acids. The CDR3 is CRAIQWKGDYGYTF. DNA of the CDR3: TGCAGGGCGATACAGTGGAAAGGGGACTATGGCTACACCTTC.

This chain joins TRBV7-2 and TRBJ1-2; D gene ambiguous. Trimming removed 1 base at V and 5 bases at J, with 11 bases between. The germline gives CDR1 SGHTA, CDR2 FQGNSA. This CDR3 contains 14 residues. The CDR3 reads CASSLESYGYGYTF. The CDR3 DNA is TGTGCCAGCAGCTTAGAATCATACGGATATGGCTACACCTTC.

This clonotype has ten or more counts. DNA for the CDR3: TGTGCCAGCAGCGCATCCGGGACCCAAAAACTGTTTTTT. Its translation: CASSASGTQKLFF. The rearrangement joins TRBV7-8 to TRBJ1-4; D perhaps matches TRBD1 (5 bases). The CDR3 runs to 13 residues. V was pared by 5 bases and J by 9 bases, with 13 bases between. Germline CDR1 is SGHVS and CDR2 is FQNEAQ. Full variable domain (remainder filled in from reference TRBV7-8 and TRBJ1-4): GAGVSQSPRYKVAKRGQDVALRCDPISGHVSLFWYQQALGQGPEFLTYFQNEAQLDKSGLPSDRFFAERPEGSVSTLKIQRTQQEDSAVYLCASSASGTQKLFFGSGTQLSVL.

V is TRBV18 and J is TRBJ1-5; 7 bases fit TRBD1. With 3 bases clipped from V and 11 bases from J, the junction kept 16 bases outside the gene matches. This CDR3 is built from 16 residues. Germline-derived CDR1 and CDR2 are KGHSH and LQKENI. CDR3 bases: TGTGCCAGCTCACCTGTGACAGGGAGAACGCTCCAGTCCCAGCATTTT. Amino acid sequence: CASSPVTGRTLQSQHF. The full variable domain, rest sourced from reference TRBV18 and TRBJ1-5, is NAGVMQNPRHLVRRRGQEARLRCSPMKGHSHVYWYRQLPEEGLKFMVYLQKENIIDESGMPKERFSAEFPKEGPSILRIQQVVRGDSAAYFCASSPVTGRTLQSQHFGDGTRLSIL.

This chain uses TRBV6-2 or TRBV6-3 with TRBJ2-5; 7 nucleotides agree with TRBD2. After removal of 2 bases from V and 5 bases from J, the junction contained 8 bases not matched to a gene. The germline V gene encodes CDR1 MNHEY and CDR2 SVGEGT. The CDR3 covers 15 residues. The CDR3: CASSYGTGGVETQYF. CDR3 nucleotide sequence: TGTGCCAGCAGTTACGGGACGGGGGGAGTGGAGACCCAGTACTTC.

This chain links TRBV20-1 with TRBJ2-7; 11 positions agree with TRBD1. This CDR3 has 15 amino acids. V lost 3 bases and J lost 3; bases outside the gene matches: 7. Germline loops: CDR1 DFQATT, CDR2 SNEGSKA (reference sequence). DNA for the CDR3: TGCAGTGCTAGTCCCGGGACAGGGGGGAACTACGAGCAGTACTTC. Protein: CSASPGTGGNYEQYF.

V usage is TRBV4-1 and J usage is TRBJ1-1, with 7 bases matching TRBD1. CDR3 size: 15 residues. Germline values: CDR1 MGHRA, CDR2 YSYEKL. Trimming cost V 4 bases and J 1 base; bases outside gene matches: 6. The CDR3 is CASSLAPGGNTEAFF. The CDR3 nucleotides are TGCGCCAGCAGCCTAGCGCCAGGGGGGAACACTGAAGCTTTCTTT.

In this sample, this clonotype turned up once. The final CDR3 position lacks the conserved phenylalanine or tryptophan, pointing to a likely read error. CDR3 in amino acids: CASSQMASGQQETQYL. The CDR3 DNA is TGTGCCAGCAGCCAGATGGCTAGCGGACAACAAGAGACCCAGTACCTC. The chain links TRBV7-8 to TRBJ2-5; 7 nucleotides agree with TRBD2. The germline gives CDR1 SGHVS, CDR2 FQNEAQ. The CDR3 is made up of 16 amino acids. V lost 5 bases to trimming and J lost 2 bases; unmatched junction nucleotides: 11.

The V gene is TRBV7-3, the J gene TRBJ1-4; a possible D gene is TRBD1 (5 bases). Germline V gene data show CDR1 as SGHTA and CDR2 as FQGTGA. Trimming took 2 bases from V and 8 from J, leaving 15 bases between them. This CDR3 is built from 15 residues. CDR3 sequence (DNA): TGTGCCAGCAGCTTAGCGGGGGGTGACTGGGAAAAACTGTTTTTT. Translating it yields CASSLAGGDWEKLFF.

A remark on this clonotype: A single base separates this from a much larger clone, so it may be a read error. The rearrangement uses TRBV5-1 and TRBJ1-1; 8 bases match TRBD1. This CDR3 is 14 amino acids long. Germline CDR1 and CDR2: SGHRS and YFSETQ. CDR3 DNA sequence: TGTGCCTGCAGCTTAAGGACAGGGATCACTGAAGCTTTCTTT. This encodes CACSLRTGITEAFF.

As for this clonotype: The CDR3 does not close with the conserved phenylalanine or tryptophan, likely indicating a read error. It is unclear where the CDR3 begins or ends on the DNA, so no DNA is shown, and the CDR3 is as TCRdb lists it. V usage is TRBV6-6 and J usage is TRBJ1-2; no DNA check was done on the table's D call, TRBD1. The CDR3 is 8 residues long, ends included. Germline-derived CDR1 and CDR2 are MNHNY and SVGAGI (reference sequence). The CDR3: CASSGQVI.

The rearrangement uses TRBV12-5 and TRBJ1-2, with D maybe TRBD1 (6 bases). Germline V gene sequence: CDR1 LGHNT, CDR2 FRNRAP. This CDR3 has 16 amino acids. With 2 bases removed from V and 8 bases from J, the gap between germline ends came to 21 bases. CDR3 protein: CASGLSRITGLFGYTF. CDR3 nucleotide sequence: TGTGCTAGTGGTTTGTCAAGAATTACAGGGTTGTTCGGCTACACCTTC.

There are many counts of this clonotype. The CDR3 bases are TGCAGCGTTCCCACAGGGGGCACAGGGGAGACCCAGTACTTC. The encoded protein is CSVPTGGTGETQYF. The chain has TRBV29-1 and TRBJ2-5, with 9 bases that match TRBD1. Trimming removed 5 bases from V and 5 bases from J; junction bases left unmatched: 9. The length of the CDR3 is 14 residues. The germline CDR1 and CDR2 sequences are SQVTM and ANQGSEA.

This clonotype showed up just a few times. One junction end does not reproduce the germline sequence, and a read error may be involved. The chain recombines TRBV6-5 with TRBJ1-6; 9 nucleotides align to TRBD1. Germline V gene data show CDR1 as MNHEY and CDR2 as SVGAGI. CDR3 length equals 15 residues. The CDR3 sequence: CASSSTGGYTSPLHF. The CDR3 nucleotides read TGTGCCAGCAGTTCGACAGGGGGGTATACTTCACCCCTCCACTTT.